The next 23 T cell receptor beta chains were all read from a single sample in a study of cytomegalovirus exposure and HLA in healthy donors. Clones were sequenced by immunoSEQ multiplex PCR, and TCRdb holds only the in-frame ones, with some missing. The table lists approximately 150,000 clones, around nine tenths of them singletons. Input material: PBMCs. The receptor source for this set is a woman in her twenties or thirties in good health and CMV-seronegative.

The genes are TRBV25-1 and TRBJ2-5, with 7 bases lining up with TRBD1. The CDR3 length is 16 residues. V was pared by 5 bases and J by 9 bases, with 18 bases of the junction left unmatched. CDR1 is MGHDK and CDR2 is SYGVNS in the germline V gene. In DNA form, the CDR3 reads TGTGCCAGCAGTCCTCGACAGGGCGACCCTAACGTTGCCCAGTACTTC. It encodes CASSPRQGDPNVAQYF.

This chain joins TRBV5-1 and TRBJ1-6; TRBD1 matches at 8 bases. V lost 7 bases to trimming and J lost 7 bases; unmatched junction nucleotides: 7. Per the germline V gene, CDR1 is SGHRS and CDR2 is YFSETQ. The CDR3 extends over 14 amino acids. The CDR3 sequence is CASRTGQENSPLHF. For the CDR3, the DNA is TGCGCCAGCCGGACAGGGCAAGAGAATTCACCCCTCCACTTT.

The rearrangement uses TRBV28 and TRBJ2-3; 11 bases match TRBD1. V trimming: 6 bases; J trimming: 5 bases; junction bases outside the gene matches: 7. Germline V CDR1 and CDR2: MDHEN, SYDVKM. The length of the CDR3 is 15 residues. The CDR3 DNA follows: TGTGCCAGCAGCCTCCCGGGACAGGGGGTAGATACGCAGTATTTT. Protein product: CASSLPGQGVDTQYF. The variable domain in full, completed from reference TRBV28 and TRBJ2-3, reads DVKVTQSSRYLVKRTGEKVFLECVQDMDHENMFWYRQDPGLGLRLIYFSYDVKMKEKGDIPEGYSVSREKKERFSLILESASTNQTSMYLCASSLPGQGVDTQYFGPGTRLTVL.

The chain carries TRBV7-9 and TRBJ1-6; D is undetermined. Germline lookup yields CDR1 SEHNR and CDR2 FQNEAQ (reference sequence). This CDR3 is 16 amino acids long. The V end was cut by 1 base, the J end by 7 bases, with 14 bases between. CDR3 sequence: CASSLEVSRLNSPLHF. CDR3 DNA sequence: TGTGCCAGCAGCTTAGAAGTCTCGCGACTCAATTCACCCCTCCACTTT.

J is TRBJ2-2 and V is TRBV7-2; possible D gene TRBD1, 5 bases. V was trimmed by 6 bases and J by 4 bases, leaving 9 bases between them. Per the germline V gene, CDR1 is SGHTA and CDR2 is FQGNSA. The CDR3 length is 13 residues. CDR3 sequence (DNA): TGTGCCAGCAGGCAGGGCGGCACCGGGGAGCTGTTTTTT. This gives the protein CASRQGGTGELFF. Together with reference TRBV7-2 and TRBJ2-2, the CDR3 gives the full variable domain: GAGVSQSPSNKVTEKGKDVELRCDPISGHTALYWYRQSLGQGLEFLIYFQGNSAPDKSGLPSDRFSAERTGGSVSTLTIQRTQQEDSAVYLCASRQGGTGELFFGEGSRLTVL.

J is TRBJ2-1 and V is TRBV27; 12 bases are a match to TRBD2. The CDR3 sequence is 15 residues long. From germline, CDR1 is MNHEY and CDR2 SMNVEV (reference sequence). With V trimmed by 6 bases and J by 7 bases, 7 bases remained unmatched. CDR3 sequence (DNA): TGTGCCAGCAGCCTAGCGGGGGGGCCGAGGAATGAGCAGTTCTTC. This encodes CASSLAGGPRNEQFF.

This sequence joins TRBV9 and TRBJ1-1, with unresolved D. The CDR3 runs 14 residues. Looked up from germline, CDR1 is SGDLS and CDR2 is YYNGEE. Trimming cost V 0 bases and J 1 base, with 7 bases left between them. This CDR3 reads CASSVVPSNTEAFF. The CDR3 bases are TGTGCCAGCAGCGTAGTCCCCTCGAACACTGAAGCTTTCTTT.

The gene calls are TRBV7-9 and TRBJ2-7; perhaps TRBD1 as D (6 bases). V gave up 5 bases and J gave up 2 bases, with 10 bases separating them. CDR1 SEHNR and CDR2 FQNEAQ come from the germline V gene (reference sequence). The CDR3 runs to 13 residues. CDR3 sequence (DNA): TGTGCCAGCAGCCACAGGGCCCCCTACGAGCAGTACTTC. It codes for CASSHRAPYEQYF.

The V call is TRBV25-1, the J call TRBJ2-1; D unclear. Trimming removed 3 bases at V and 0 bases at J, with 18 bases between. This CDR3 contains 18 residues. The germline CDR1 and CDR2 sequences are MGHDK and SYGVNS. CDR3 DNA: TGTGCCAGCAGTGAGATCGCGGCAGCTGAATACTCCTACAATGAGCAGTTCTTC. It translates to CASSEIAAAEYSYNEQFF. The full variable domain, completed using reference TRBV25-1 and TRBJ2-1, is EADIYQTPRYLVIGTGKKITLECSQTMGHDKMYWYQQDPGMELHLIHYSYGVNSTEKGDLSSESTVSRIRTEHFPLTLESARPSHTSQYLCASSEIAAAEYSYNEQFFGPGTRLTVL.

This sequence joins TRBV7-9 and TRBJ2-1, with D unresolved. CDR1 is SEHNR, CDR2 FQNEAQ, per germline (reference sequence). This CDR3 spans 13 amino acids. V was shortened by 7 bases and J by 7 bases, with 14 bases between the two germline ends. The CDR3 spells CASTWSSGNEQFF. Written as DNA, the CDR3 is TGTGCCAGCACCTGGTCCTCCGGGAATGAGCAGTTCTTC. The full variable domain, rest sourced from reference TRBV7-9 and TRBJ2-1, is DTGVSQNPRHKITKRGQNVTFRCDPISEHNRLYWYRQTLGQGPEFLTYFQNEAQLEKSRLLSDRFSAERPKGSFSTLEIQRTEQGDSAMYLCASTWSSGNEQFFGPGTRLTVL.

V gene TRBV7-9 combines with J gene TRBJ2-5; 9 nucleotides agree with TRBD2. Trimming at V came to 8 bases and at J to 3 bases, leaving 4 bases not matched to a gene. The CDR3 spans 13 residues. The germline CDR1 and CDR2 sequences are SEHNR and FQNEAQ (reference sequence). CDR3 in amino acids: CASLPSGEETQYF. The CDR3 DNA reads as TGTGCCAGCCTCCCTAGCGGGGAAGAGACCCAGTACTTC.

As DNA, the CDR3 is TGCGCCAGCAGCCAAGCAGCTAGCGGTAGCACCGGGGAGCTGTTTTTT. Its protein product is CASSQAASGSTGELFF. V and J are TRBV4-1 and TRBJ2-2; 7 bases fit TRBD2. V lost 1 base, J lost 4 bases, and 6 bases stayed unmatched. Germline V gene lookup returns CDR1 MGHRA and CDR2 YSYEKL. The CDR3 consists of 16 residues.

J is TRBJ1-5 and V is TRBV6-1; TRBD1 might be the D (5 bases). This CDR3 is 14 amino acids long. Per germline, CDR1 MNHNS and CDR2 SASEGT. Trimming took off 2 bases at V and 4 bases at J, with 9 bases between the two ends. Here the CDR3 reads CASSETTGNQPQHF. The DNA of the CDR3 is TGTGCCAGCAGTGAAACCACAGGTAATCAGCCCCAGCATTTT.

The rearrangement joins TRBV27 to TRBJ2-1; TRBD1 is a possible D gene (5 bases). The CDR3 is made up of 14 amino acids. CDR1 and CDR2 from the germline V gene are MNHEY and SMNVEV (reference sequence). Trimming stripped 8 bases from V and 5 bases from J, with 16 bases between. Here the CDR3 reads CASSLVGRDNEQFF. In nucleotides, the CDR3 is TGTGCCAGCTCTCTAGTCGGCAGGGACAATGAGCAGTTCTTC.

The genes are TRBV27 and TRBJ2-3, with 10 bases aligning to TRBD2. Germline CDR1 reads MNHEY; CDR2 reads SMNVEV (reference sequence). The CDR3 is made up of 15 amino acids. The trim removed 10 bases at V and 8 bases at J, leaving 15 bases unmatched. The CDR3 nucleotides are TGTGCCACCATCCGGGGTAGCGGGGGGTATGTTACGCAGTATTTT. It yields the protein CATIRGSGGYVTQYF.

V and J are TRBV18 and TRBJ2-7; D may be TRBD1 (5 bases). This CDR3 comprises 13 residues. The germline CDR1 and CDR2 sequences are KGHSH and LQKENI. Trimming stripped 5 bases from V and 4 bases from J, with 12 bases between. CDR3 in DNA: TGTGCCAGCTCAACAGACAGATTTTACGAGCAGTACTTC. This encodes CASSTDRFYEQYF. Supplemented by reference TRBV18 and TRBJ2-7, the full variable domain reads NAGVMQNPRHLVRRRGQEARLRCSPMKGHSHVYWYRQLPEEGLKFMVYLQKENIIDESGMPKERFSAEFPKEGPSILRIQQVVRGDSAAYFCASSTDRFYEQYFGPGTRLTVT.

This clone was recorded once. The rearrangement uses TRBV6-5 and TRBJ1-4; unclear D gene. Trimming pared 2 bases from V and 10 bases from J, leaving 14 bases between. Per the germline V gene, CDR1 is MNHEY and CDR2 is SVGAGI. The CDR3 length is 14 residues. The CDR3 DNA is TGTGCCAGCAGTTACACCGGGTCTTCAGCAAAACTGTTTTTT. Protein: CASSYTGSSAKLFF.

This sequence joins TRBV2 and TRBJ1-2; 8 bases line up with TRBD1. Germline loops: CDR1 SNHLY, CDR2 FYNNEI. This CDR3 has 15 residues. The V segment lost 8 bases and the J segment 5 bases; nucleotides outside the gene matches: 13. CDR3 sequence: CASPSTPGTGYGYTF. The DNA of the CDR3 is TGTGCCAGCCCTTCTACTCCCGGGACAGGATATGGCTACACCTTC.

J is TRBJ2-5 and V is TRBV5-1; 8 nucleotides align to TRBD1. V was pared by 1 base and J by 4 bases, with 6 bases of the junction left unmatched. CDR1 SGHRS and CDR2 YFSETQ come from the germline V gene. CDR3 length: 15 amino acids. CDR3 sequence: CASSLFAGGAETQYF. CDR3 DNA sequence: TGCGCCAGCAGCTTGTTTGCAGGGGGCGCAGAGACCCAGTACTTC.

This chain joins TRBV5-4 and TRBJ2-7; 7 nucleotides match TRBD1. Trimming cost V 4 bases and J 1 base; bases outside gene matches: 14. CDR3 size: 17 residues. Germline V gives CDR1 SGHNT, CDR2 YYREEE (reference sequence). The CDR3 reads CASSPHLPGQRSYEQYF. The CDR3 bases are TGTGCCAGCAGCCCACACCTCCCGGGACAGAGATCCTACGAGCAGTACTTC.

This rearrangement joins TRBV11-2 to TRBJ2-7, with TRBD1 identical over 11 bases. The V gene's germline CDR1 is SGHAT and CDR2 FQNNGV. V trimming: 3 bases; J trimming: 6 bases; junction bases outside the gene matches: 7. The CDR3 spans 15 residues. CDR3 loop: CASSFGTGGIREQYF. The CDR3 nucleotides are TGTGCCAGCAGCTTCGGGACAGGGGGAATCCGCGAGCAGTACTTC.

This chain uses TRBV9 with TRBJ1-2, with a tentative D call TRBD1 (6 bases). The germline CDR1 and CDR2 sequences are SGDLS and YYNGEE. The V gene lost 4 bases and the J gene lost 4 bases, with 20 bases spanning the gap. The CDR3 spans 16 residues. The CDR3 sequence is CASSPPIGQTVYGYTF. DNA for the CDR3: TGTGCCAGCAGCCCTCCAATCGGACAGACAGTCTATGGCTACACCTTC.

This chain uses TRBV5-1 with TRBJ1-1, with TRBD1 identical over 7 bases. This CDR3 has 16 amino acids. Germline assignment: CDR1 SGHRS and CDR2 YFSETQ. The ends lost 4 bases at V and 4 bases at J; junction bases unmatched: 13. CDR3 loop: CASSPNAGQPSTEAFF. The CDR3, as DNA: TGCGCCAGCAGCCCAAATGCGGGACAGCCGAGCACTGAAGCTTTCTTT.